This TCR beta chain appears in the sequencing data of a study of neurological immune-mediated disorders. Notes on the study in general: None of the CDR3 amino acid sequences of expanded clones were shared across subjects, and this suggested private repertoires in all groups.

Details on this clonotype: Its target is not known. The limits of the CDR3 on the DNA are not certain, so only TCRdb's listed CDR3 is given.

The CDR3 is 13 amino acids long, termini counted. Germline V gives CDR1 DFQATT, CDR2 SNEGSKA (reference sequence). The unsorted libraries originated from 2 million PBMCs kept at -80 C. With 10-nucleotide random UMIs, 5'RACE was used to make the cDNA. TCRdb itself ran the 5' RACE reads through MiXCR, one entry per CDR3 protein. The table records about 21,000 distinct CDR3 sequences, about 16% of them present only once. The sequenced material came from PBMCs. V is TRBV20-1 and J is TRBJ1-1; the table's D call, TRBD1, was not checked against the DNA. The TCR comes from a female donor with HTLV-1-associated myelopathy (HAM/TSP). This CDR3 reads CCASSRGGTEAFF.